Below, 8 T cell receptor beta chains from the same sample are listed, as sequenced in a study of a mutant IDH1 vaccine in newly diagnosed glioma. Time point given: week 11, during vaccination. Each dose delivered 300 ug of mutant IDH1 20-mer peptide subcutaneously with imiquimod. What these receptors recognize is not known. Assay: immunoSEQ multiplex PCR; the TCRdb copy retains only in-frame clones and omits some. The sample consists of about 64,000 clones, 84% of them appearing once. The sample was PBMCs, taken from a glioma patient whose treatment included an IDH1 peptide vaccine. The receptors were gathered from a woman aged 50 to 65 with glioma.

CDR3 DNA sequence: TGTGCCAGCAGCGAGCGGGGGGGCAATGAGCAGTTCTTC. It specifies CASSERGGNEQFF. The V gene is TRBV27, the J gene TRBJ2-1, with TRBD2 matching 10 bases. V trimming: 6 bases; J trimming: 6 bases; junction bases outside the gene matches: 2. Germline CDR1 reads MNHEY; CDR2 reads SMNVEV (reference sequence). The CDR3 is 13 residues long.

This clone was recorded a few times. The rearrangement uses TRBV5-4 and TRBJ2-2; 8 bases align to TRBD2. This CDR3 is 15 amino acids long. Trimming removed 2 bases from V and 3 bases from J; junction bases left unmatched: 3. CDR1 SGHNT and CDR2 YYREEE come from the germline V gene (reference sequence). The DNA of the CDR3 is TGTGCCAGCAGCTTTCGGGGGGGCCACACCGGGGAGCTGTTTTTT. Its protein is CASSFRGGHTGELFF.

As regards this clone: Other DNA sequences from this sample encode an identical CDR3 as well. V usage is TRBV9 and J usage is TRBJ2-2; D is undetermined. Germline CDR1 reads SGDLS; CDR2 reads YYNGEE. The CDR3 totals 13 residues. Trimming took off 0 bases at V and 5 bases at J, with 5 bases between the two ends. As DNA, the CDR3 is TGTGCCAGCAGCGTAGGCGGAACCGGGGAGCTGTTTTTT. Translating gives CASSVGGTGELFF. The full variable domain, with the rest looked up from reference TRBV9 and TRBJ2-2, is DSGVTQTPKHLITATGQRVTLRCSPRSGDLSVYWYQQSLDQGLQFLIQYYNGEERAKGNILERFSAQQFPDLHSELNLSSLELGDSALYFCASSVGGTGELFFGEGSRLTVL.

This clone was picked up a small number of times. The CDR3 region is CASSTTSGELFF. DNA for the CDR3: TGTGCCAGCAGTACAACATCCGGGGAGCTGTTTTTT. This rearrangement joins TRBV6-6 to TRBJ2-2; D unclear. The ends were cut back, 5 bases at V and 6 bases at J, with 7 bases in the middle. The CDR3 covers 12 residues. The germline gives CDR1 MNHNY, CDR2 SVGAGI (reference sequence).

The V call is TRBV7-9, the J call TRBJ2-3; D not resolved. V lost 3 bases, J lost 8 bases, and 12 bases lay in between. The CDR3 length is 13 residues. Germline V gives CDR1 SEHNR, CDR2 FQNEAQ (reference sequence). CDR3 sequence reads: CASSFGESPTQYF. The CDR3 DNA reads TGTGCCAGCAGCTTCGGCGAATCGCCTACGCAGTATTTT.

The genes are TRBV9 and TRBJ2-7; 8 bases line up with TRBD1. Trimming removed 3 bases from V and 3 bases from J; junction bases left unmatched: 5. Per germline, CDR1 SGDLS and CDR2 YYNGEE. The CDR3 is 14 residues long. In DNA form, the CDR3 reads TGTGCCAGCAGCGCCCGACAGGGGAACTACGAGCAGTACTTC. Protein sequence: CASSARQGNYEQYF.

The chain uses TRBV18 and TRBJ1-2; weak D call: TRBD1 (5 bases). CDR3 length: 15 residues. V was clipped by 3 bases and J by 2 bases, with 13 bases between them. Germline CDR1 KGHSH, CDR2 LQKENI. CDR3 nucleotide sequence: TGTGCCAGCTCACCCGGGACGGATTTCAACTATGGCTACACCTTC. As protein: CASSPGTDFNYGYTF.

The V gene is TRBV7-9, the J gene TRBJ2-7; TRBD1 aligns across 9 bases. The CDR3 covers 14 residues. With V trimmed by 5 bases and J by 3 bases, 5 bases remained unmatched. CDR1 is SEHNR and CDR2 is FQNEAQ in the germline V gene (reference sequence). The CDR3 bases are TGTGCCAGCAGCCCTCAGGACAGGGGCTACGAGCAGTACTTC. As protein: CASSPQDRGYEQYF.